The 9 T cell receptor beta chains in this list originate from one sample, sequenced in a study of cytomegalovirus exposure and HLA in healthy donors. Sequenced by immunoSEQ multiplex PCR; TCRdb stores in-frame clones only, minus some. Among roughly 86,000 clones listed, about 96% were seen once. The specimen was PBMCs. These receptors all come from a young man in good health and CMV-seropositive.

V usage is TRBV2 and J usage is TRBJ1-1, with no clear D. The V end was cut by 3 bases, the J end by 11 bases, with 16 bases between. The CDR3 is made up of 13 amino acids. Looked up from germline, CDR1 is SNHLY and CDR2 is FYNNEI. The CDR3 region is CASSDNTRVLAFF. CDR3 nucleotides: TGTGCCAGCAGTGATAATACGCGGGTATTGGCTTTCTTT.

J is TRBJ1-1 and V is TRBV28; 10 bases line up with TRBD1. J lost 6 bases, V lost 6 bases, and 7 bases had no gene match. The CDR3 extends over 14 amino acids. CDR1 is MDHEN, CDR2 SYDVKM, per germline. For the CDR3, the DNA is TGTGCCAGCAGCGATCGACAGGGGGCGGCTGAAGCTTTCTTT. Amino acids: CASSDRQGAAEAFF. Together with reference TRBV28 and TRBJ1-1, the CDR3 gives the full variable domain: DVKVTQSSRYLVKRTGEKVFLECVQDMDHENMFWYRQDPGLGLRLIYFSYDVKMKEKGDIPEGYSVSREKKERFSLILESASTNQTSMYLCASSDRQGAAEAFFGQGTRLTVV.

With respect to this clone: The junction departs from germline at one end; a sequencing error may be responsible. The genes are TRBV6-1 and TRBJ1-2, with D unresolved. The CDR3 extends over 9 amino acids. Germline CDR1 reads MNHNS; CDR2 reads SASEGT. The CDR3 DNA follows: TGTGCCAGCAGTGATGCGGCAAACTTC. Residues: CASSDAANF.

J is TRBJ2-7 and V is TRBV5-1; 12 nucleotides agree with TRBD2. The germline gives CDR1 SGHRS, CDR2 YFSETQ. The CDR3 spans 15 residues. J gave up 4 bases and V 5 bases, and 7 bases lay outside the gene matches. CDR3 coding DNA: TGCGCCAGCAGGAATAAGACTAGCGGGAGATACGAGCAGTACTTC. Amino acids: CASRNKTSGRYEQYF.

Points on this clone: The junction and the germline gene differ at one end; a read error may be behind it. This chain uses TRBV6-5 with TRBJ1-5; D unresolved. CDR3 size: 12 residues. Germline V gene sequence: CDR1 MNHEY, CDR2 SVGAGI. Here the CDR3 reads CATLSSSQPQHF. CDR3 nucleotide sequence: TGTGCCACACTTTCTAGCAGTCAGCCCCAGCATTTT.

This chain links TRBV11-2 with TRBJ2-5; 9 nucleotides agree with TRBD2. The V and J ends lost 7 bases and 6 bases, in that order; junction bases with no gene match: 6. The CDR3 is 13 amino acids. From germline, CDR1 is SGHAT and CDR2 FQNNGV. The CDR3 reads CASNRAGGQTQYF. The CDR3 DNA reads as TGTGCCAGCAATAGAGCGGGAGGTCAGACCCAGTACTTC.

V is TRBV9 and J is TRBJ2-1; D is uncertain. The germline V and J ends were trimmed by 0 bases and 9 bases, with 7 bases remaining between them. Germline loops: CDR1 SGDLS, CDR2 YYNGEE. The CDR3 has 12 amino acids. DNA for the CDR3: TGTGCCAGCAGCGTAGACCCCGGTGAGCAGTTCTTC. This translates into CASSVDPGEQFF.

The V and J genes are TRBV5-5 and TRBJ1-2; possibly TRBD1 for D (5 bases). V lost 0 bases, J lost 1 base, and 10 bases lay in between. The CDR3 runs 15 residues. CDR1 SGHKS and CDR2 YYEKEE come from the germline V gene (reference sequence). The CDR3 sequence: CASSLGWDFNYGYTF. Here the CDR3 DNA reads TGTGCCAGCAGCTTGGGGTGGGACTTTAACTATGGCTACACCTTC.

V usage is TRBV28 and J usage is TRBJ2-1; 9 bases agree with TRBD2. The germline gives CDR1 MDHEN, CDR2 SYDVKM. CDR3 size: 13 residues. Trimming cost V 10 bases and J 6 bases; bases outside gene matches: 7. This chain's CDR3 is CATAGGPLNEQFF. CDR3 coding DNA: TGTGCCACCGCGGGAGGGCCGCTCAATGAGCAGTTCTTC.